Described below is a single T cell receptor (beta chain) sequence and its context. Its antigen specificity is not known. No quality values exist for individual bases; no much larger clone is one base distant. This specimen belongs to a study of cytomegalovirus exposure and HLA in healthy donors (dated by TCRdb to the late 2010s). Some background on the complete study: An earlier analysis of some 600 of the donors reported about 280 Gb of sequence data and about 120 million unique TCR beta sequences obtained from approximately 180 million T cells. In an earlier analysis of a few hundred of the donors, high-throughput TCR beta sequencing was used to judge whether each TCR beta V gene segment behaved as functional or pseudogenic. All discovery cohort repertoires had been generated using a single sequencing platform. The number of typed donors differed by locus: about 620-630 for A, B, C, DRB1 and DQB1; 500 to 550 for DQA1; 606 for DPA1; and some 430 for DPB1. A later analysis re-examined previously published TCR beta repertoires from roughly 720 donors and added high-resolution HLA genotyping to investigate patterns of TCR occurrence. Among roughly 400 genotyped donors of the cohort, an average of roughly 230,000 unique TCR beta nucleotide sequences was sequenced per donor, of which roughly 17% were non-productive. Donor age, sex, ethnicity and CMV serostatus were compiled together with the repertoire data. Rather than drawing on any new phenotypic data, the later analysis identified candidate immune exposures from TCR beta sequences and the way those sequences occurred across donors. Genome-wide SNP genotypes for about three fifths of the 666 donors were used in a later genetic analysis, which treated that subset as a discovery cohort. Using immunosequencing, the study profiled T cell repertoires from fewer than 700 subjects and related those repertoires to cytomegalovirus serostatus. High-throughput TCR immunosequencing, statistical association of individual TCRs with disease status, and machine learning were combined to predict cytomegalovirus infection status. The study aimed to test whether signatures of past pathogen exposure could be identified by cataloging public T cell receptors. Among the roughly 390 genotyped donors, approximately 77% belonged to the genetic ancestry cluster associated with self-reported Caucasian donors. An early release that covered approximately 600 HLA-typed donors contained approximately 320 gigabases of sequencing data and some 87 million unique TCR sequences. Besides the first cohort of roughly 700 subjects, a separate validation cohort made up of about 120 different subjects was used. Because of strong linkage in the cohort, roughly 5 DR-DQ haplotypes were treated as single units for association and clustering. Both class I and class II loci were covered by HLA typing, at four-digit resolution. Paper-wide results and their limitations: Because HLA typing was unavailable for some donors at each locus, only the typed subset was used in association tests. The authors suggested that the approach could potentially be generalized to other disease states and immunological phenotypes. A further reported finding was that TCR beta sequences accurately predicted the HLA-A and HLA-B alleles for most subjects in the first cohort. According to a later analysis, parvovirus B19, influenza, CMV and Epstein-Barr virus appeared linked to several top co-occurrence clusters. Because counts were too low, seventeen rarely observed V segments, including chromosome 9 orphons, were excluded from the earlier analysis of roughly 580 of the donors. An earlier analysis of approximately 540 of the donors showed that most TCR beta V segments appeared in productive rearrangements either about 87% or about 30% of the time, which broadly matched IMGT annotations. According to a later genetic analysis, donors in an Asian-associated ancestry cluster had fewer N-insertions in productive TCRs than the approximately 650-donor mean. A later analysis found that TCR association rates varied across HLA loci, with DRB1 alleles showing the most associated TCRs and HLA-C alleles the fewest. The study gave a list of more than 150 TCR beta chains associated with cytomegalovirus. A few of the identified cytomegalovirus-associated TCR beta chains were confirmed in vitro to be specific for cytomegalovirus antigens. Presence/absence analyses assumed roughly uniform sequencing depth across donors, an assumption that may not hold. In a later analysis, most CMV-associated TCR beta chains were found to appear HLA-restricted, with HLA associations seemingly driven largely by CMV exposure. The classifier was reported to diagnose cytomegalovirus status with high specificity and sensitivity in both the original cohort and the validation cohort. A group of highly shared sequence variants was considered likely to be a technical artifact of the sequencing pipeline. Compared with equally common non-associated chains, HLA-associated TCR beta chains in a later analysis were more clonally expanded and had lower generation probabilities. Most TCR sequences were seen in very few donors, while some public TCRs were found in many individuals. The cohort was sequenced for TCR beta chains only, and without alpha or paired-chain data the features that could be detected were limited. Because the 87-base-pair reads could not distinguish some IMGT-functional V segments, including TRBV6-2 and TRBV6-3, those segments were excluded. Specific HLA alleles were associated with 16,951 TCR beta sequences at a false discovery rate of 0.05 in a later analysis. When HLA alleles, especially DR and DQ, strongly co-occurred, TCR associations were difficult to assign to individual alleles. The only immune exposure information available for the cohort was CMV serostatus. Correlated functional status among segregating V segments might reflect linkage disequilibrium, but an unknown experimental factor could not be ruled out. An association between a missense DCLRE1C variant and V-gene and J-gene trimming of TCR beta chains was found in a later genetic analysis and replicated in an independent cohort.

The cohort was made up of about 610 healthy bone marrow donors. Cohort members were all nominally healthy when sampled, although unrecorded immune exposures were likely present. The donor was CMV seronegative and was included in the group of several hundred seronegative cohort members. Every donor gave a peripheral blood sample, and the peripheral blood mononuclear cells from that sample were used for TCR beta sequencing. The Qiagen DNeasy Blood Extraction Kit was used to extract genomic DNA from the blood cell samples. The library came from the immunoSEQ multiplex PCR assay. For the multiplex PCR, a mixture combining 60 forward primers for TCR Vbeta segments and 13 reverse primers for TCR Jbeta segments was used. Amplification of the CDR3 region of rearranged TCR beta genes was performed with a multiplex PCR assay on genomic DNA. On the Illumina HiSeq System, the amplified TCR beta libraries were sequenced as 87-base-pair reads. The study's own analysis went as follows. A later analysis tallied roughly 80 million unique TCR beta chains across the 640 or so repertoires, and about 12 million of those chains were shared by two or more donors. To remove PCR and sequencing errors, raw reads were error-corrected and collapsed into unique sequences using a nearest-neighbor algorithm that merged closely related sequences. CDR3 sequences were aligned to IMGT reference sequences to assign V, D and J gene segments. Each retained sequence needed at least a six-nucleotide match to both a V gene segment and a J gene segment. Rearrangements were called productive when the CDR3 lacked stop codons and stayed in frame with V and J; all others were non-productive. Following IMGT convention, CDR3 was defined as the stretch from the second conserved V-encoded cysteine to the conserved J-encoded phenylalanine. The earlier analysis of some 600 of the donors excluded sequences that lacked an unambiguous match to a single V gene segment. An earlier analysis of 587 of the donors called V segments functional above 56.7% productive rearrangements and segregating when the between-donor standard deviation exceeded 5%. A statistical classification framework was developed to diagnose cytomegalovirus status using the catalog of TCR beta chain sequences. V and J gene assignment, in a later analysis, came from comparing TCR nucleotide sequences with IMGT/GENE-DB human TR gene sequences. The TCRdist pipeline was used in a later analysis to assign CDR3 sequences and most-parsimonious VDJ recombination scenarios. A later analysis defined each TCR beta chain by its CDR3 amino acid sequence plus V-gene family, and excluded reads lacking a unique V-gene family. To address suspected cross-contamination and a sequencing artifact, a later analysis removed a few hundred highly shared, low-generation-probability nucleotide sequences. A later analysis calculated a clonal expansion index for each public chain from normalized within-repertoire ranks of inferred template counts. In a later analysis, generation probabilities were computed using a VDJ recombination model fitted to out-of-frame rearrangements, and the results were checked against IGoR. In a later analysis, TCR-TCR, TCR-HLA and TCR-CMV co-occurrence was scored with hypergeometric tests, and a repertoire-size bias correction was applied to TCR pairs. A later analysis estimated false discovery rates by permuting HLA or CMV assignments 20 times. In a later analysis, co-occurring TCRs were grouped with DBSCAN, and TCRdist sequence similarity was added when clustering was performed within HLA-allele-positive subsets. For co-occurrence clustering, repertoires with fewer than 30,000 or more than 120,000 public chains were excluded, along with roughly 5 repertoires with anomalous nucleotide sharing. In its TCRdb copy, this immuneACCESS table keeps in-frame sequences only and misses some clones. Where compared with another copy, unresolved V genes explain less than half of these, and the others have no known cause. The DNA was the basis for D and trimming; V, J and clone size are from that table. The sample data list some 150,000 clones, and 65% to 85% of these were observed just once. More than 1.5% of the sample belongs to the ten largest clones.

Spanning cysteine to phenylalanine, the CDR3 consists of 14 amino acids. This entry keeps only the CDR3 DNA: 42 bases, framed from base 1. From a lookup of the germline V gene (reference sequence), CDR1 and CDR2 are SEHNR and FQNEAQ. Deletion took 6 bases off V and 8 bases off J, with a span of 19 bases between the germline ends. This clonotype was sampled from a woman between 18 and 30 years old in good health and CMV-seronegative. Sequenced material: PBMCs. The chain links TRBV7-9 with TRBJ1-2, and the D gene may be TRBD1, 6 bases matching. The CDR3 has the sequence CASSQPGELEGYTF. The nucleotides are TGTGCCAGCAGTCAGCCAGGGGAGCTAGAGGGCTACACCTTC.